One and the same sample provided the 7 T cell receptor beta chains below, sequenced in a study of blood T cell repertoires in COVID-19. The table came from immunoSEQ multiplex PCR; TCRdb's copy has only in-frame clones and leaves some out. This table holds 200,000 to 250,000 clones, 80% to 90% found once. The sequenced material came from peripheral blood. The origin of the receptors is a woman aged 45-60 years with acute or convalescent COVID-19.

The rearrangement joins TRBV25-1 to TRBJ1-1; TRBD1 aligns across 7 bases. With 6 bases clipped from V and 0 bases from J, the junction kept 4 bases outside the gene matches. This CDR3 contains 14 residues. Per germline, CDR1 MGHDK and CDR2 SYGVNS. The CDR3 is CASSSTGMNTEAFF. Written as DNA, the CDR3 is TGTGCCAGCAGCTCGACAGGGATGAACACTGAAGCTTTCTTT. Full variable domain (rest looked up from reference TRBV25-1 and TRBJ1-1): EADIYQTPRYLVIGTGKKITLECSQTMGHDKMYWYQQDPGMELHLIHYSYGVNSTEKGDLSSESTVSRIRTEHFPLTLESARPSHTSQYLCASSSTGMNTEAFFGQGTRLTVV.

The chain couples TRBV13 to TRBJ2-3, with a possible D match to TRBD1 (6 bases). The CDR3 length is 16 residues. The germline V and J ends were trimmed by 7 bases and 2 bases, with 19 bases remaining between them. Germline V gene sequence: CDR1 PRHDT, CDR2 FYEKMQ (reference sequence). Here the CDR3 DNA reads TGTGCCAGCACCCATTTGGTTAACAGGGCCACAGATACGCAGTATTTT. This gives the protein CASTHLVNRATDTQYF.

The chain combines TRBV12-3 or TRBV12-4 with TRBJ1-3; 8 bases line up with TRBD1. With V trimmed by 9 bases and J by 5 bases, 6 bases remained unmatched. CDR3 size: 13 residues. The CDR3 DNA reads TGTGCCAGTCGGACAGGGTGGAGAAACACCATATATTTT. Translating gives CASRTGWRNTIYF.

The chain couples TRBV6-5 to TRBJ2-2; TRBD1 matches 7 bases. The CDR3 contains 13 residues. Germline V gives CDR1 MNHEY, CDR2 SVGAGI. With V trimmed by 7 bases and J by 9 bases, 8 bases remained unmatched. CDR3 region: CASTSGQYRELFF. CDR3 DNA sequence: TGTGCCAGCACGTCGGGACAGTACCGGGAGCTGTTTTTT.

The chain couples TRBV4-1 to TRBJ2-5; TRBD1 might be the D (5 bases). Trimming left V 0 bases short and J 2 bases short, with 10 bases between. Germline-derived CDR1 and CDR2 are MGHRA and YSYEKL. The CDR3 runs 15 residues. In DNA, the CDR3 is TGCGCCAGCAGCCAAGATCTGGCAGGGCAAGAGACCCAGTACTTC. It translates to CASSQDLAGQETQYF.

The genes are TRBV27 and TRBJ2-1; D is perhaps TRBD2 (5 bases). Germline values: CDR1 MNHEY, CDR2 SMNVEV (reference sequence). V lost 7 bases to trimming and J lost 0 bases, with 19 bases between them. This CDR3 is 17 amino acids long. The CDR3 DNA sequence: TGTGCCAGCACCCTACCCACCCACACTAGCTCCTACAATGAGCAGTTCTTC. Protein: CASTLPTHTSSYNEQFF.

The V gene is TRBV6-2 or TRBV6-3, the J gene TRBJ2-3; D not resolved. V was shortened by 2 bases and J by 0 bases, with 3 bases between the two germline ends. The CDR3 runs to 13 residues. Germline values: CDR1 MNHEY, CDR2 SVGEGT. The CDR3 protein is CASSYTSTDTQYF. Here the CDR3 DNA reads TGTGCCAGCAGTTACACTAGCACAGATACGCAGTATTTT.